This is a list of T cell receptor beta chains from one sample in a study of identical twins. TCRdb called the 5' RACE reads again in MiXCR, with one record for every CDR3 protein. The table records 220,000 or so distinct CDR3 sequences, approximately 7% of them present only once. A further study also used this sample, focusing on yellow fever vaccine responses in identical twins.

What was sequenced was memory (CD45RO+) T cells sorted from blood. These receptors were collected from a young woman in good health. The CDR3 runs from the conserved cysteine through the conserved F or W. A D gene is named only where the DNA matches it firmly. Some rows have no size entry. The others give once, few or many, or a class for an expanded clone.

D gene: .; V gene: TRBV7-6; clone size: .; J gene: TRBJ2-1; CDR3 protein: CASSLRGSEQFF; CDR3 DNA: TGTGCCAGCAGCTTGCGGGGCAGTGAGCAGTTCTTC
D gene: .; V gene: TRBV5-1; clone size: many; J gene: TRBJ1-6; CDR3 protein: CASSLTPGAAGYNSPLHF; CDR3 DNA: TGCGCCAGCAGCTTAACTCCAGGCGCGGCAGGGTATAATTCACCCCTCCACTTT
D gene: .; V gene: TRBV3-1; clone size: few; J gene: TRBJ2-3; CDR3 protein: CASSQDWSGTSTDTQYF; CDR3 DNA: TGTGCCAGCAGCCAAGATTGGAGCGGAACTAGCACAGATACGCAGTATTTT
D gene: .; V gene: TRBV29-1; clone size: many; J gene: TRBJ2-3; CDR3 protein: CSVGASRRYTDTQYF; CDR3 DNA: TGCAGCGTTGGGGCTAGCCGACGATATACAGATACGCAGTATTTT
D gene: .; V gene: TRBV7-2; clone size: many; J gene: TRBJ2-1; CDR3 protein: CASSQAVASYNEQFF; CDR3 DNA: TGTGCCAGCAGCCAGGCCGTAGCCTCCTACAATGAGCAGTTCTTC
D gene: TRBD2; V gene: TRBV5-1; clone size: .; J gene: TRBJ2-3; CDR3 protein: CASSLPGTTGTDTQYF; CDR3 DNA: TGCGCCAGCAGCTTGCCCGGGACTACCGGCACAGATACGCAGTATTTT
D gene: TRBD1; V gene: TRBV10-1; clone size: .; J gene: TRBJ1-5; CDR3 protein: CASRNRGRPQHF; CDR3 DNA: TGCGCCAGCAGGAACAGGGGGAGGCCCCAGCATTTT
D gene: TRBD2; V gene: TRBV20-1; clone size: .; J gene: TRBJ2-3; CDR3 protein: CSAGPSGSSDTQYF; CDR3 DNA: TGCAGTGCTGGGCCAAGCGGGAGTTCAGATACGCAGTATTTT
D gene: TRBD2; V gene: TRBV20-1; clone size: few; J gene: TRBJ2-1; CDR3 protein: CSVDSGGDNEQFF; CDR3 DNA: TGCAGTGTCGATAGCGGGGGGGACAATGAGCAGTTCTTC
D gene: .; V gene: TRBV29-1; clone size: .; J gene: TRBJ1-2; CDR3 protein: CSVETGASNGYTF; CDR3 DNA: TGCAGCGTTGAGACGGGGGCCTCGAATGGCTACACCTTC
D gene: .; V gene: TRBV7-2; clone size: .; J gene: TRBJ2-3; CDR3 protein: CASSSVRTDTQYF; CDR3 DNA: TGTGCCAGCAGCTCAGTGAGGACAGATACGCAGTATTTT
D gene: .; V gene: TRBV2; clone size: .; J gene: TRBJ2-7; CDR3 protein: CASSDGRLPYEQYF; CDR3 DNA: TGTGCCAGCAGTGATGGCAGACTCCCCTACGAGCAGTACTTC
D gene: TRBD2; V gene: TRBV12-3/TRBV12-4; clone size: many; J gene: TRBJ2-1; CDR3 protein: CASSPSGGAGNEQFF; CDR3 DNA: TGTGCCAGCAGCCCTAGCGGGGGGGCTGGGAATGAGCAGTTCTTC
D gene: .; V gene: TRBV5-1; clone size: few; J gene: TRBJ1-1; CDR3 protein: CASSSFGRNTEAFF; CDR3 DNA: TGCGCCAGCAGCAGCTTTGGAAGGAACACTGAAGCTTTCTTT
D gene: .; V gene: TRBV12-3/TRBV12-4; clone size: many; J gene: TRBJ2-4; CDR3 protein: CASSPVQGAKNIQYF; CDR3 DNA: TGTGCCAGCAGTCCCGTACAGGGAGCCAAAAACATTCAGTACTTC
D gene: .; V gene: TRBV5-1; clone size: many; J gene: TRBJ1-2; CDR3 protein: CASSLGTPGSPTRGYTF; CDR3 DNA: TGCGCCAGCAGCTTGGGGACCCCAGGGTCCCCCACTCGGGGCTACACCTTC
D gene: .; V gene: TRBV11-3; clone size: few; J gene: TRBJ2-5; CDR3 protein: CASSFEQGETQYF; CDR3 DNA: TGTGCCAGCAGCTTCGAACAGGGAGAGACCCAGTACTTC
D gene: TRBD2; V gene: TRBV10-2; clone size: .; J gene: TRBJ2-7; CDR3 protein: CASHYLAGVGDEQYF; CDR3 DNA: TGCGCCAGCCATTACCTAGCGGGAGTCGGGGACGAGCAGTACTTC
D gene: .; V gene: TRBV11-3; clone size: .; J gene: TRBJ2-2; CDR3 protein: CASSEDRHTGELFF; CDR3 DNA: TGTGCCAGCAGCGAGGACAGACACACCGGGGAGCTGTTTTTT
D gene: .; V gene: TRBV3-1; clone size: .; J gene: TRBJ2-6; CDR3 protein: CASSHSGSGANVLTF; CDR3 DNA: TGTGCCAGCAGCCACTCAGGGTCTGGGGCCAACGTCCTGACTTTC
D gene: .; V gene: TRBV7-9; clone size: many; J gene: TRBJ2-3; CDR3 protein: CASSPNGVTDTQYF; CDR3 DNA: TGTGCCAGCAGCCCGAACGGGGTCACAGATACGCAGTATTTT
D gene: .; V gene: TRBV20-1; clone size: few; J gene: TRBJ2-1; CDR3 protein: CSARNRVQYNEQFF; CDR3 DNA: TGCAGTGCTAGGAACAGGGTGCAATACAATGAGCAGTTCTTC
D gene: TRBD2; V gene: TRBV7-8; clone size: .; J gene: TRBJ2-7; CDR3 protein: CASSLYYWEGRGSYEQYF; CDR3 DNA: TGTGCCAGCAGCTTATACTATTGGGAGGGCCGGGGCTCCTACGAGCAGTACTTC
D gene: .; V gene: TRBV2; clone size: few; J gene: TRBJ2-1; CDR3 protein: CASSQRSQSYNEQFF; CDR3 DNA: TGTGCCAGCAGTCAACGCTCTCAATCCTACAATGAGCAGTTCTTC
D gene: TRBD1; V gene: TRBV9; clone size: many; J gene: TRBJ1-6; CDR3 protein: CASSETPGGGSPLHF; CDR3 DNA: TGTGCCAGCAGCGAGACTCCAGGGGGCGGTTCACCCCTCCACTTT
D gene: .; V gene: TRBV7-9; clone size: few; J gene: TRBJ2-7; CDR3 protein: CASSQNTGSSYEQYF; CDR3 DNA: TGTGCCAGCAGCCAAAACACAGGGAGCTCCTACGAGCAGTACTTC